The 17 T cell receptor beta chains given below trace back to one sample, sequenced in a study of spatial heterogeneity in lung cancer. TCRdb analysed the 5' RACE reads with MiXCR anew, one entry per CDR3 protein. The repertoire holds approximately 9,700 distinct CDR3 sequences, with approximately 12% as singletons. As for time point: sample taken at primary tumor resection. What these receptors recognize is not known. Study results and limitations: Mutation counts in tumors were tracked by counts of expanded intratumoral alpha and beta TCRs.

Sequencing was performed on lung tumor tissue, taken at surgery. The origin of the receptors is a male donor with early-stage non-small cell lung cancer.

This clonotype was detected ten times or more. Being off target in a library aimed at alpha chains, this beta chain has a size of little meaning. This CDR3 is CATSDREAGTGSTDTQYF. CDR3 DNA sequence: TGTGCCACCAGTGACCGTGAGGCGGGAACGGGGAGCACAGATACGCAGTATTTT. V usage is TRBV24-1 and J usage is TRBJ2-3, with a tentative D call TRBD2 (6 bases). Trimming stripped 4 bases from V and 0 bases from J, with 19 bases between. The CDR3 sequence is 18 residues long. In germline, CDR1 is KGHDR, CDR2 SFDVKD.

This clonotype is classed as medium-sized. This beta chain is off target for a library built for alpha chains, so its abundance means little. This chain uses TRBV4-3 with TRBJ2-1; D is possibly TRBD2 (5 bases). Germline V gene sequence: CDR1 LGHNA, CDR2 YSLEER. The CDR3 contains 15 residues. Trimming removed 0 bases from V and 3 bases from J, with 9 bases in between. The CDR3 spells CASSQDRGNYNEQFF. The DNA of the CDR3 is TGCGCCAGCAGCCAAGATCGAGGGAACTACAATGAGCAGTTCTTC.

In its sample, this clonotype was seen many times. As an off-target read in a library built for alpha chains, this beta chain has a frequency of little significance. The gene calls are TRBV7-3 and TRBJ2-7, with D perhaps matching TRBD1 or TRBD2 (5 bases each). Germline V lookup: CDR1 SGHTA, CDR2 FQGTGA. With 5 bases removed from V and 1 base from J, the gap between germline ends came to 15 bases. This CDR3 region has 15 residues. The CDR3 is CASSPTGTVSYEQYF. The CDR3 DNA is TGTGCCAGCAGCCCAACCGGGACGGTATCCTACGAGCAGTACTTC.

This clonotype has ten or more counts. This beta chain slipped into a library made for alpha chains as a stray read, so its size is not meaningful. The chain links TRBV9 to TRBJ2-3, with TRBD2 matching over 9 bases. This CDR3 has 16 residues. V was pared by 0 bases and J by 4 bases, with 6 bases of the junction left unmatched. Germline assignment: CDR1 SGDLS and CDR2 YYNGEE. Written as DNA, the CDR3 is TGTGCCAGCAGCGTAGATGGAGCGGGAGGTGCAGATACGCAGTATTTT. Its translation is CASSVDGAGGADTQYF.

On this clonotype itself: Because this beta chain is a stray read in a library intended to capture alpha chains, its abundance should not be given much weight. Here the CDR3 DNA reads TGTGCCAGCAGCCTGACAGGGGCGAATAGCAATCAGCCCCAGCATTTT. This translates into CASSLTGANSNQPQHF. This chain links TRBV7-8 with TRBJ1-5, with 8 nucleotides matching TRBD1. The CDR3 totals 16 residues. CDR1 is SGHVS, CDR2 FQNEAQ, per germline. V lost 5 bases to trimming and J lost 0 bases; unmatched junction nucleotides: 6. Full variable domain (rest looked up from reference TRBV7-8 and TRBJ1-5): GAGVSQSPRYKVAKRGQDVALRCDPISGHVSLFWYQQALGQGPEFLTYFQNEAQLDKSGLPSDRFFAERPEGSVSTLKIQRTQQEDSAVYLCASSLTGANSNQPQHFGDGTRLSIL.

In its sample, this clonotype ranks as medium-sized. Little can be read into the size of this beta chain, an off-target read in a library designed for alpha chains. V gene TRBV20-1 combines with J gene TRBJ1-6, with TRBD1 as a possible D gene (5 bases). The CDR3 has 12 residues. Per germline, CDR1 DFQATT and CDR2 SNEGSKA (reference sequence). Trimming took off 8 bases at V and 4 bases at J, with 9 bases between the two ends. CDR3 in amino acids: CSSGEYNSPLHF. DNA of the CDR3: TGCAGTTCGGGGGAGTATAATTCACCCCTCCACTTT.

This clonotype has at least ten counts. Since the library was made to target alpha chains, this beta chain is a stray read and its abundance is not meaningful. V usage is TRBV9 and J usage is TRBJ2-2; TRBD2 aligns across 9 bases. The germline gives CDR1 SGDLS, CDR2 YYNGEE. The length of the CDR3 is 16 residues. With 0 bases clipped from V and 2 bases from J, the junction kept 2 bases outside the gene matches. This CDR3 is CASSVELAGNTGELFF. Written as DNA, the CDR3 is TGTGCCAGCAGCGTAGAGCTAGCGGGAAACACCGGGGAGCTGTTTTTT.

This clonotype was seen ten or more times. This beta chain slipped into a library made for alpha chains as a stray read, so its size is not meaningful. The chain recombines TRBV9 with TRBJ1-5; tentative D call: TRBD1 (6 bases). Trimming shortened V by 3 bases and J by 5 bases, and 15 bases separated the two germline ends. Germline V gene lookup returns CDR1 SGDLS and CDR2 YYNGEE. The CDR3 is 15 residues long. CDR3 DNA sequence: TGTGCCAGCAGCGAGGGGGAGGGAGCCTATCAGCCCCAGCATTTT. Protein sequence: CASSEGEGAYQPQHF.

This clonotype was observed many times. This beta chain was picked up by a library intended for alpha chains and is off target, so its count carries little meaning. The chain carries TRBV29-1 and TRBJ2-1; 12 bases line up with TRBD2. Per germline, CDR1 SQVTM and CDR2 ANQGSEA. The CDR3 covers 15 residues. V shed 4 bases and J 0 bases; nucleotides not matched to a gene: 1. The CDR3 region has the DNA TGCAGCGTTGCGACTAGCGGGAGCTCCTACAATGAGCAGTTCTTC. Protein product: CSVATSGSSYNEQFF.

This clonotype was seen repeatedly, ten times or more. This beta chain slipped into a library made for alpha chains as a stray read, so its size is not meaningful. V and J are TRBV7-6 and TRBJ2-5; D perhaps matches TRBD1 (5 bases). V lost 5 bases to trimming and J lost 2 bases, with 12 bases between them. CDR1 and CDR2 (germline): SGHVS, FNYEAQ. The CDR3 runs to 14 residues. In nucleotides, the CDR3 is TGTGCCAGCAGCCAGACAGATATTCAAGAGACCCAGTACTTC. It translates to CASSQTDIQETQYF.

This clonotype is classed as large. Within a library made for alpha chains, this beta chain is off target, and its count is uninformative. The V and J genes are TRBV12-3 or TRBV12-4 and TRBJ2-1; D remains ambiguous. V was shortened by 6 bases and J by 5 bases, with 5 bases between the two germline ends. There are 11 residues in the CDR3. CDR3 region: CASSPDNEQFF. The CDR3 region has the DNA TGTGCCAGCAGCCCAGACAATGAGCAGTTCTTC.

There are many counts of this clonotype. The size of this beta chain means little, since it is a stray read in a library made for alpha chains. The chain combines TRBV29-1 with TRBJ2-3, with TRBD1 identical over 9 bases. J lost 2 bases, V lost 4 bases, and 10 bases had no gene match. This CDR3 is built from 16 residues. Germline V gives CDR1 SQVTM, CDR2 ANQGSEA. In DNA form, the CDR3 reads TGCAGCGTTGTGGGGGACAGGGAGGGAGACACAGATACGCAGTATTTT. It encodes CSVVGDREGDTDTQYF.

This clonotype is medium-sized in the sample. This beta chain is an unintended read in a library built for alpha chains; its size means little. The genes are TRBV6-2 or TRBV6-3 and TRBJ2-7; the match to TRBD2 covers 11 bases. This CDR3 is 18 amino acids long. The V gene end was trimmed by 2 bases and the J gene end by 6 bases; junction bases not matched to a gene: 15. The germline gives CDR1 MNHEY, CDR2 SVGEGT. DNA for the CDR3: TGTGCCAGCAGTTACAATAGCGGGAGGGCCGCAGATGTAAGCGAGCAGTACTTC. It yields the protein CASSYNSGRAADVSEQYF.

Relative to its sample, this clonotype is medium-sized. This beta chain lies outside the target of a library built for alpha chains; its clone size means little. V is TRBV6-1 and J is TRBJ1-1; no clear D. CDR1 is MNHNS and CDR2 is SASEGT in the germline V gene. The CDR3 runs 14 residues. V was cut by 1 base and J by 0 bases, with 6 bases left in between. This CDR3 is CASSEDFLNTEAFF. DNA for the CDR3: TGTGCCAGCAGTGAAGACTTCCTGAACACTGAAGCTTTCTTT.

This clonotype was seen only a few times. This beta chain slipped into a library made for alpha chains as a stray read, so its size is not meaningful. The gene calls are TRBV27 and TRBJ1-1, with D hard to call. Between the trimmed V and J ends, which lost 2 bases and 9 bases, there was a span of 7 bases. The length of the CDR3 is 11 residues. The V gene's germline CDR1 is MNHEY and CDR2 SMNVEV (reference sequence). The CDR3 loop is CASSLGSKAFF. Here the CDR3 DNA reads TGTGCCAGCAGTTTAGGGTCCAAAGCTTTCTTT.

This clonotype is medium-sized by share. The library was prepared for alpha chains; this beta chain is a stray read, so its frequency means little. The gene calls are TRBV7-8 and TRBJ1-1; D perhaps matches TRBD1 (5 bases). In germline, CDR1 is SGHVS, CDR2 FQNEAQ. The CDR3 has 13 residues. V gave up 11 bases and J gave up 0 bases, with 13 bases separating them. In nucleotides, the CDR3 is TGTGCCTCCTTGGGGACGGTGAACACTGAAGCTTTCTTT. Residues: CASLGTVNTEAFF.

This clonotype was counted many times. This beta chain turned up in a library designed for alpha chains; as an off-target read, its abundance says little. The V and J genes are TRBV6-5 and TRBJ2-7; the match to TRBD1 covers 7 bases. Losses at the gene ends were 5 bases for V and 5 bases for J; bases not matched to a gene: 9. Germline V gene sequence: CDR1 MNHEY, CDR2 SVGAGI. The CDR3 spans 14 residues. CDR3 DNA: TGTGCCAGCAGTCAAGAGACAGGGCGCCACGAGCAGTACTTC. Translating it yields CASSQETGRHEQYF.